This T cell receptor beta chain was obtained from a study of blood T cells in healthy people across ages. About the study: Capturing about one barcoded beta molecule per two T cells was achieved by template switching. Study-level points and caveats: Since the PBMCs were unsorted, naive and antigen-experienced cells could not be conclusively compared. Diversity of TCR beta per million T cells declined in a roughly linear way with age.

Looked up from germline, CDR1 is SEHNR and CDR2 is FQNEAQ (reference sequence). This CDR3 has 15 residues. Deletions cut 5 bases from V and 7 bases from J, with 17 bases between. In regard to this clonotype: Its antigen is unidentified.

A J-beta primer mix and a sample-barcoded 5' primer were used in a second PCR of about 6 to 12 cycles. Each cDNA molecule carried a tag from a template-switch adaptor that contained 12 random nucleotides. TCRdb ran MiXCR on the 5' RACE reads and lists one entry per CDR3 protein. This table has approximately 1.5 million distinct CDR3 sequences, approximately 43% appearing once. This chain connects TRBV7-9 to TRBJ1-4, with D perhaps TRBD1 (5 bases). The sequencing sample was made of blood. The sequence was collected from a woman aged 18-29 years in good health. CDR3 bases: TGTGCCAGCAGCCAAGGGACCCAGGATGGTGAAAAACTGTTTTTT. This codes for CASSQGTQDGEKLFF.